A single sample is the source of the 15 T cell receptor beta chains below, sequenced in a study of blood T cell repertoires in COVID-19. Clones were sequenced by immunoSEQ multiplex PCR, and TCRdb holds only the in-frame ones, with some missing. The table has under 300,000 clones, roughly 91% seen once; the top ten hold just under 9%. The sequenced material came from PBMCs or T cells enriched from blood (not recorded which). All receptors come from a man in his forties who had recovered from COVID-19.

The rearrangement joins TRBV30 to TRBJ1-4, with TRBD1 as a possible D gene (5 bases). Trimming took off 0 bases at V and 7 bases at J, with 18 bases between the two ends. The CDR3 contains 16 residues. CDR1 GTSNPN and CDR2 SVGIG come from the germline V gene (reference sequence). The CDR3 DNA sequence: TGTGCCTGGAGTGTAAGGGAGGCAGACGGGGGTGAAAAACTGTTTTTT. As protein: CAWSVREADGGEKLFF.

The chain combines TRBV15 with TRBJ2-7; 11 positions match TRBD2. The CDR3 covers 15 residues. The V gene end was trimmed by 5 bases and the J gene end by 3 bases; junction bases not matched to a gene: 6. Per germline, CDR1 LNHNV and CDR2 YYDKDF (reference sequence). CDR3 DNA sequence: TGTGCCACCAGCCCCCGACTAGCGGGAAACTACGAGCAGTACTTC. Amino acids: CATSPRLAGNYEQYF.

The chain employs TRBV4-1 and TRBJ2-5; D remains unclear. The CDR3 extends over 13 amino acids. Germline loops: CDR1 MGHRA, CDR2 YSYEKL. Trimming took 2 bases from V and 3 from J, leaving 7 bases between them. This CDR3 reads CASSQYGEETQYF. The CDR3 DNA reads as TGCGCCAGCAGCCAATATGGAGAAGAGACCCAGTACTTC.

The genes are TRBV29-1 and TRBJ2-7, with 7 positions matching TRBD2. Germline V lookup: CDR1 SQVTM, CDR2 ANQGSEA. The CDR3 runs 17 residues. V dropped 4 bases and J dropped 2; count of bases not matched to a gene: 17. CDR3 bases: TGCAGCGTTGGTCGGGCAATAAGAGGGAGGGCCACCTACGAGCAGTACTTC. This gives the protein CSVGRAIRGRATYEQYF.

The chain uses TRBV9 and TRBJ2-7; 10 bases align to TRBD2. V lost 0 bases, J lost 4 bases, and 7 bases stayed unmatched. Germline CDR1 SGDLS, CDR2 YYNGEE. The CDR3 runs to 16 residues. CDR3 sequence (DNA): TGTGCCAGCAGCGTAGGACTAGCGGGTGCTATATACGAGCAGTACTTC. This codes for CASSVGLAGAIYEQYF.

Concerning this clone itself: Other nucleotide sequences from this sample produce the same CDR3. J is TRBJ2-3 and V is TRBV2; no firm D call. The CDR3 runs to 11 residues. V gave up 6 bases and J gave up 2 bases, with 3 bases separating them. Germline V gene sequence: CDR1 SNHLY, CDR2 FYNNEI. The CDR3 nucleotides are TGTGCCAGCAGCGTCACAGATACGCAGTATTTT. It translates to CASSVTDTQYF.

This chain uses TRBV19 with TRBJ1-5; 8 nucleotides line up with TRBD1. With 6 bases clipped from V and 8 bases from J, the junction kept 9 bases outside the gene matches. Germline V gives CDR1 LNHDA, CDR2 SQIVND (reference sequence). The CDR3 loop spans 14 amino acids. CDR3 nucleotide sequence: TGTGCCAGTAGCACTCCAGGGGGCCATGAGCCCCAGCATTTT. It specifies CASSTPGGHEPQHF.

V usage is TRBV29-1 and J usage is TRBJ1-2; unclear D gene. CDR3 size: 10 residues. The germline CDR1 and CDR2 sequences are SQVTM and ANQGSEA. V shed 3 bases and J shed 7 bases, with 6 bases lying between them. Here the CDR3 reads CSVEERGYTF. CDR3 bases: TGCAGCGTTGAGGAGCGTGGCTACACCTTC. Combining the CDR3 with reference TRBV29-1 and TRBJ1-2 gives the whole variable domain SAVISQKPSRDICQRGTSLTIQCQVDSQVTMMFWYRQQPGQSLTLIATANQGSEATYESGFVIDKFPISRPNLTFSTLTVSNMSPEDSSIYLCSVEERGYTFGSGTRLTVV.

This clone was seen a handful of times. CDR3 coding DNA: TGTGCCAGCAGCCCTATGATCCTCGCGAATGGCTACACCTTC. Amino acids: CASSPMILANGYTF. The chain uses TRBV28 and TRBJ1-2; D not resolved. V dropped 6 bases and J dropped 6 bases, with 17 bases sitting between them. The CDR3 covers 14 residues. Germline-derived CDR1 and CDR2 are MDHEN and SYDVKM.

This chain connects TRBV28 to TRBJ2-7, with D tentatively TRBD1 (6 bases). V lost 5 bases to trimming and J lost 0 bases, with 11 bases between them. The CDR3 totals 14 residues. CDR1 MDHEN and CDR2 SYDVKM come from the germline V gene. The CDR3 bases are TGTGCCAGCAGTAAACAGGGAATCTCCTACGAGCAGTACTTC. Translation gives CASSKQGISYEQYF.

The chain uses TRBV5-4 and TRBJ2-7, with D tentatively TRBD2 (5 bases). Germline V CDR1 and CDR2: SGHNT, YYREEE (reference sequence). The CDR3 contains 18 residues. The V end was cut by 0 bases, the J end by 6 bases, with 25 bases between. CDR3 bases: TGTGCCAGCAGCTTGGCCTTCCAACTGTCTGAGGTCGGGATCGAGCAGTACTTC. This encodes CASSLAFQLSEVGIEQYF.

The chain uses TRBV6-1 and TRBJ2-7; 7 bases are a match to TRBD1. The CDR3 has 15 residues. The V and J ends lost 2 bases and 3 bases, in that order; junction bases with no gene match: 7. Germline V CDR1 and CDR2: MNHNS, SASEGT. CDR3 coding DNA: TGTGCCAGCAGTGAAACCCCTGACAGGGTCTACGAGCAGTACTTC. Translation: CASSETPDRVYEQYF.

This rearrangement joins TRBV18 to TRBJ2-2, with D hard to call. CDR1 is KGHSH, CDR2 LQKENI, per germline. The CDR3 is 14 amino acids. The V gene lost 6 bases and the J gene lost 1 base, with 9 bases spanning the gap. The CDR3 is CASSPEWNTGELFF. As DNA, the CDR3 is TGTGCCAGCTCCCCCGAGTGGAACACCGGGGAGCTGTTTTTT.

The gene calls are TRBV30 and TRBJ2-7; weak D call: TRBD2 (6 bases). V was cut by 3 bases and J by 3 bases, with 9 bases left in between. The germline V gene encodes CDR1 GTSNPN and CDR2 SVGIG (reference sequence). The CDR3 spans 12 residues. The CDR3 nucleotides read TGTGCCTGGAGGCGGCGGGACTACGAGCAGTACTTC. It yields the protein CAWRRRDYEQYF.

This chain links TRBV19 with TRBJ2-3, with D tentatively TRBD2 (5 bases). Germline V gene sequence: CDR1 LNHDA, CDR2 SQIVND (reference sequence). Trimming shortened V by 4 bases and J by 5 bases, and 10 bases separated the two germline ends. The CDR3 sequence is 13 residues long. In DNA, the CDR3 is TGTGCCAGTAGTAGAATAGCGCAAGATACGCAGTATTTT. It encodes CASSRIAQDTQYF.